The 20 T cell receptor beta chains in this list originate from one sample, sequenced in a study of CD8 T cells in ankylosing spondylitis. TCRdb re-derived calls from the 5' RACE reads in MiXCR, one entry per CDR3 protein. Of about 250,000 distinct CDR3 sequences in the sample, around 32% were seen once. Material: blood, either unsorted or a sorted T cell fraction (not recorded which). The receptors shown here come from a male donor with ankylosing spondylitis or in good health (not recorded which).

V usage is TRBV5-1 and J usage is TRBJ1-2, with D perhaps TRBD1 (5 bases). The germline V gene has CDR1 SGHRS and CDR2 YFSETQ. The CDR3 is 13 amino acids. Trimming stripped 4 bases from V and 3 bases from J, with 10 bases between. The DNA for the CDR3 is TGCGCCAGCAGCCCCGGGGGGTACTATGGCTACACCTTC. Protein sequence: CASSPGGYYGYTF.

This rearrangement joins TRBV7-9 to TRBJ2-1; D ambiguous. V lost 1 base, J lost 8 bases, and 9 bases lay in between. This CDR3 spans 13 amino acids. CDR1 and CDR2 from the germline V gene are SEHNR and FQNEAQ (reference sequence). CDR3 loop: CASSLGRRDEQFF. DNA of the CDR3: TGTGCCAGCAGCTTAGGGCGCCGGGATGAGCAGTTCTTC.

This clonotype was detected only a few times. The V gene is TRBV5-1, the J gene TRBJ2-1; D unclear. Per the germline V gene, CDR1 is SGHRS and CDR2 is YFSETQ. This CDR3 is built from 13 residues. Trimming removed 0 bases from V and 6 bases from J, with 7 bases in between. CDR3 loop: CASSLAATNEQFF. For the CDR3, the DNA is TGCGCCAGCAGCTTGGCGGCGACCAATGAGCAGTTCTTC. The complete variable domain, with remaining parts taken from reference TRBV5-1 and TRBJ2-1, reads KAGVTQTPRYLIKTRGQQVTLSCSPISGHRSVSWYQQTPGQGLQFLFEYFSETQRNKGNFPGRFSGRQFSNSRSEMNVSTLELGDSALYLCASSLAATNEQFFGPGTRLTVL.

This clonotype has just a few counts. The J gene is TRBJ2-3, the V gene TRBV20-1, with TRBD2 matching over 11 bases. The CDR3 loop spans 16 amino acids. V lost 1 base to trimming and J lost 2 bases; unmatched junction nucleotides: 5. Germline CDR1 reads DFQATT; CDR2 reads SNEGSKA (reference sequence). The CDR3 nucleotides are TGCAGTGCTAGAGGCCTAGCGGGGGGTACCACAGATACGCAGTATTTT. It encodes CSARGLAGGTTDTQYF.

In this sample, this clonotype turned up a few times. The chain combines TRBV10-3 with TRBJ2-6, with 7 bases identical to TRBD1. CDR3 length: 20 residues. Germline CDR1 ENHRY, CDR2 SYGVKD. Trimming cost V 5 bases and J 0 bases; bases outside gene matches: 16. The CDR3 region is CAISPILDRAISSGANVLTF. In DNA form, the CDR3 reads TGTGCCATCAGTCCCATTTTAGACAGGGCCATAAGCTCTGGGGCCAACGTCCTGACTTTC.

The CDR3 region is CASSLGTGPGGYTF. The CDR3 nucleotides are TGTGCCAGCAGCCTGGGGACAGGGCCCGGTGGCTACACCTTC. The chain carries TRBV3-1 and TRBJ1-2, with 9 bases that match TRBD1. The CDR3 extends over 14 amino acids. The junction had 7 bases not matched to a gene; V was cut back by 4 bases and J by 7 bases. Germline V CDR1 and CDR2: LGHDT, YNNKEL (reference sequence).

This clonotype appeared a few times. The genes are TRBV29-1 and TRBJ2-5; possible D gene TRBD1, 5 bases. Germline loops: CDR1 SQVTM, CDR2 ANQGSEA. Trimming removed 2 bases from V and 0 bases from J, with 16 bases in between. The CDR3 totals 16 residues. The CDR3 spells CSVEREGHLYQETQYF. For the CDR3, the DNA is TGCAGCGTTGAAAGAGAAGGACACCTGTACCAAGAGACCCAGTACTTC.

This clonotype was picked up a small number of times. The rearrangement joins TRBV30 to TRBJ2-3; TRBD1 aligns across 8 bases. V shed 2 bases, J shed 2 bases, and the junction held 0 bases outside the gene matches. The CDR3 runs to 13 residues. Per the germline V gene, CDR1 is GTSNPN and CDR2 is SVGIG (reference sequence). CDR3 amino acids: CAWSQGATDTQYF. As DNA, the CDR3 is TGTGCCTGGAGTCAGGGGGCCACAGATACGCAGTATTTT.

The chain links TRBV20-1 to TRBJ2-5, with 11 bases identical to TRBD2. Germline trimming cut 5 bases from V and 5 bases from J; bases unmatched to any gene: 10. The CDR3 consists of 15 residues. Germline V gives CDR1 DFQATT, CDR2 SNEGSKA (reference sequence). CDR3: CSAGRLAGLGETQYF. As DNA, the CDR3 is TGCAGTGCTGGGAGACTAGCGGGGTTGGGGGAGACCCAGTACTTC.

The chain joins TRBV6-2 or TRBV6-3 to TRBJ2-1; 9 bases align to TRBD2. The CDR3 totals 14 residues. The trim removed 2 bases at V and 9 bases at J, leaving 5 bases unmatched. Germline-derived CDR1 and CDR2 are MNHEY and SVGEGT. The CDR3: CASSYGASGVEQFF. The CDR3 DNA reads as TGTGCCAGCAGTTACGGGGCTAGCGGGGTTGAGCAGTTCTTC.

This clonotype has a single count. The rearrangement links TRBV27 to TRBJ2-2; no clear D gene. V was cut by 1 base and J by 0 bases, with 6 bases left in between. The germline V gene has CDR1 MNHEY and CDR2 SMNVEV (reference sequence). This CDR3 spans 15 amino acids. The CDR3 is CASSLFGTNTGELFF. In DNA, the CDR3 is TGTGCCAGCAGTTTATTCGGAACGAACACCGGGGAGCTGTTTTTT.

This chain links TRBV20-1 with TRBJ2-1; no reliable D call. V shed 2 bases and J shed 6 bases, with 2 bases lying between them. Germline CDR1 DFQATT, CDR2 SNEGSKA (reference sequence). This CDR3 is built from 10 residues. The CDR3 protein is CSARLNEQFF. The CDR3 DNA reads TGCAGTGCTAGACTCAATGAGCAGTTCTTC.

This clonotype has a handful of counts. The V call is TRBV20-1, the J call TRBJ2-5; D is possibly TRBD2 (5 bases). Trimming took off 2 bases at V and 5 bases at J, with 12 bases between the two ends. The CDR3 extends over 13 amino acids. CDR1 and CDR2 (germline): DFQATT, SNEGSKA (reference sequence). CDR3: CSARLSGSETQYF. CDR3 DNA: TGCAGTGCTAGATTGTCGGGATCGGAGACCCAGTACTTC.

This clonotype was seen a handful of times. This rearrangement joins TRBV7-9 to TRBJ2-3; 10 nucleotides match TRBD2. Germline V gene sequence: CDR1 SEHNR, CDR2 FQNEAQ (reference sequence). This CDR3 region has 16 residues. Trimming at V came to 2 bases and at J to 1 base, leaving 3 bases not matched to a gene. The DNA for the CDR3 is TGTGCCAGCAGCTTACTAGCGGGGGCCGGCACAGATACGCAGTATTTT. Protein: CASSLLAGAGTDTQYF.

This clonotype was detected many times. V usage is TRBV11-2 and J usage is TRBJ2-5; D is unclear. This CDR3 has 14 residues. CDR1 SGHAT and CDR2 FQNNGV come from the germline V gene. Trimming took 5 bases from V and 5 from J, leaving 15 bases between them. The CDR3 sequence is CASSPSTRKETQYF. For the CDR3, the DNA is TGTGCCAGCAGCCCAAGTACCCGCAAGGAGACCCAGTACTTC.

The CDR3 spells CASSLGVRLNTGELFF. The CDR3 nucleotides are TGTGCCAGCAGCTTGGGCGTCAGGTTGAACACCGGGGAGCTGTTTTTT. V and J are TRBV5-5 and TRBJ2-2; D remains ambiguous. Deletions cut 0 bases from V and 1 base from J, with 10 bases between. Germline lookup yields CDR1 SGHKS and CDR2 YYEKEE (reference sequence). The CDR3 spans 16 residues.

This chain connects TRBV20-1 to TRBJ2-3, with D perhaps assigned TRBD1 or TRBD2 (6 bases each). In germline, CDR1 is DFQATT, CDR2 SNEGSKA (reference sequence). V lost 4 bases and J 2 bases, leaving 13 bases between the germline ends. The CDR3 has 14 amino acids. CDR3 sequence: CSAISGDNTDTQYF. The CDR3 region has the DNA TGCAGTGCTATTTCGGGGGACAACACAGATACGCAGTATTTT.

This clonotype was counted between two and nine times. This rearrangement joins TRBV20-1 to TRBJ1-4, with D hard to call. V lost 1 base, J lost 2 bases, and 14 bases lay in between. Germline-derived CDR1 and CDR2 are DFQATT and SNEGSKA (reference sequence). The CDR3 runs to 16 residues. CDR3 nucleotides: TGCAGTGCTAGAGGTTTTCAGAACCCCACTAATGAAAAACTGTTTTTT. This translates into CSARGFQNPTNEKLFF.

This chain links TRBV20-1 with TRBJ1-6; D is unresolved. V lost 1 base and J lost 7, with 8 bases in between. Germline V CDR1 and CDR2: DFQATT, SNEGSKA (reference sequence). The CDR3 is made up of 13 amino acids. This CDR3 reads CSARGGNNSPLHF. In DNA, the CDR3 is TGCAGTGCTAGAGGCGGTAACAATTCACCCCTCCACTTT.

This clonotype occurred a few times. The V call is TRBV6-5, the J call TRBJ2-6, with 7 bases identical to TRBD1. The CDR3 is 16 amino acids. J gave up 5 bases and V 0 bases, and 4 bases lay outside the gene matches. The germline gives CDR1 MNHEY, CDR2 SVGAGI. CDR3 amino acids: CASSYSQGRRANVLTF. The CDR3 DNA follows: TGTGCCAGCAGTTACTCACAGGGGCGACGGGCCAACGTCCTGACTTTC.